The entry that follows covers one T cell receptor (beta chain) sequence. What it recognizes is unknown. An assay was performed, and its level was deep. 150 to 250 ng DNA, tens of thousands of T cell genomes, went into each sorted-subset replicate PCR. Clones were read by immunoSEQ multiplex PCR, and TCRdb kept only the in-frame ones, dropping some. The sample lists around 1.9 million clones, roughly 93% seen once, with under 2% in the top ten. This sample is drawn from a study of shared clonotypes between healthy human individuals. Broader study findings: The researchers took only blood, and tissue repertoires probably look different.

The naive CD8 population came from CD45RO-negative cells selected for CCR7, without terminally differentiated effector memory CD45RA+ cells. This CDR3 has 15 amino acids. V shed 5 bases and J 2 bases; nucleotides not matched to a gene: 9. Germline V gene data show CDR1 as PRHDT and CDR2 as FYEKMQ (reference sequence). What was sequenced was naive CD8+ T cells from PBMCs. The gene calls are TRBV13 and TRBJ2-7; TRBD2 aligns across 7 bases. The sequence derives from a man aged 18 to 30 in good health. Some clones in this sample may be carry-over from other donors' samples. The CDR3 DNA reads TGTGCCAGCAGCGCCGGACTAGGAGGTGCCTACGAGCAGTACTTC. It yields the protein CASSAGLGGAYEQYF.